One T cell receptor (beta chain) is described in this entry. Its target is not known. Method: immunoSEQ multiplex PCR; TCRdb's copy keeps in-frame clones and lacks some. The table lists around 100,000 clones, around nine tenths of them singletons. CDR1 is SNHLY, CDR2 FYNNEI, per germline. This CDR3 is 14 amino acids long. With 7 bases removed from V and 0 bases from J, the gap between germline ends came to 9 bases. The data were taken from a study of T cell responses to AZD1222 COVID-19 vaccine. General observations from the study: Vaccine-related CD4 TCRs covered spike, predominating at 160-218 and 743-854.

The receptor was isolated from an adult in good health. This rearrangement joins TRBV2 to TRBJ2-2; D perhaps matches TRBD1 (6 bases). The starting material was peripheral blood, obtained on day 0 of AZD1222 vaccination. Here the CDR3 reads CASTGASNTGELFF. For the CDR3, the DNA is TGTGCCAGCACAGGGGCCTCGAACACCGGGGAGCTGTTTTTT.